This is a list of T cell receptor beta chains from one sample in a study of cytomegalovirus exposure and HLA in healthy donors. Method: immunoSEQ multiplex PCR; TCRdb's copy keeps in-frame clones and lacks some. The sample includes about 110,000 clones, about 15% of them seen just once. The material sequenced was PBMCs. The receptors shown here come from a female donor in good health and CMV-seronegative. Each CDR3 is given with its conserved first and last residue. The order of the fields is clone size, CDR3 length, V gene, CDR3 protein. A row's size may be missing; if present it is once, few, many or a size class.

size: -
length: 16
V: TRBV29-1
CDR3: CSGTLAAYSEGEKLFF

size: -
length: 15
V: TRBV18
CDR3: CASSPYQGENSPLHF

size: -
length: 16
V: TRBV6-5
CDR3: CASSSPGTGSGYEQYF

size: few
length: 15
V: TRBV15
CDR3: CATSRETGAKNIQYF

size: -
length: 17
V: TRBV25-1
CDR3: CASSESPSSGSTDTQYF

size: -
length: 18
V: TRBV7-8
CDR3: CASSIRATAGGSQETQYF

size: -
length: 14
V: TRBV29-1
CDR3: CSVGGGGPYNEQFF

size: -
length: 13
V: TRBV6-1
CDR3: CASIHLTGDGYTF

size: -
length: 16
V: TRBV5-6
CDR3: CASSLVGGANTGELFF

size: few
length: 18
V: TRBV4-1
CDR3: CASSQDAAGGPSEDIQYF

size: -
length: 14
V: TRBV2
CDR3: CASSLTGPNEKLFF

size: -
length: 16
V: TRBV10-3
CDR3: CAISDLPGDSNQPQHF

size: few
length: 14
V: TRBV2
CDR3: CASSEQGWSYEQYF

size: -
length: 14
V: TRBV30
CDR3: CAWSGQGVLYEQYF

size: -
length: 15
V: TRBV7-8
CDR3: CASSHRQGKGNEQFF

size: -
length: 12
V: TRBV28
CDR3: CASSPPGTGKIF

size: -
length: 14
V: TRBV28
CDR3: CASSRTGVNTEAFF

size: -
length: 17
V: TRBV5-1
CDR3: CASSKKDPGHKNTEAFF

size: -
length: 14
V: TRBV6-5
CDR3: CASRAAGEVYEQYF

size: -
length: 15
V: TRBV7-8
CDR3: CASSLEVAGTYEQYF

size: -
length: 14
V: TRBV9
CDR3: CASSVAGDGNTIYF

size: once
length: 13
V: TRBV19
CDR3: CASSGQDNYGYTF

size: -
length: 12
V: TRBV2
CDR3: CASLGPGETQYF

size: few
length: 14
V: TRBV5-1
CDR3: CASSSASGRAEQFF

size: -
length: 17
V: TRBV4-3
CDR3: CASSQDLRDRGAYEQYF

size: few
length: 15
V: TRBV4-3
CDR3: CASSQAVQGSYEQYF

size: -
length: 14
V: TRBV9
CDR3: CASSVTADLNTIYF

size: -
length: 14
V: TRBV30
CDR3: CAWSVSVSNQPQHF

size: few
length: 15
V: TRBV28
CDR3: CASTGGSSSYNEQFF

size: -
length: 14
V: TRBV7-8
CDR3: CASSLGGRLGPLHF

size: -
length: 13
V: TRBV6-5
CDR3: CASSPNSNQPQHF

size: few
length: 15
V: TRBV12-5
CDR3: CASGTGTSDSHTQYF

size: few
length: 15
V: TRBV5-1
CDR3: CASSLDPGVGETQYF

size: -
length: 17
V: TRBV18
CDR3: CASSPQNRDRVTYEQYF

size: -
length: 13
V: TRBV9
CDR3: CASSPARGEKLFF

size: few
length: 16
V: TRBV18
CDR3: CASSPGVDRGANTIYF

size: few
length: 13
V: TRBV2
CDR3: CASSEVGAYGYTF

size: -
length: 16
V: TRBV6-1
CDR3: CASSESFGGANYGYTF

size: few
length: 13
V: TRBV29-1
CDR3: CSARAGGSYEQYF

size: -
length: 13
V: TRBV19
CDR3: CASAWSSTDTQYF

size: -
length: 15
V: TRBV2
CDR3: CASAAQRTGNQPQHF

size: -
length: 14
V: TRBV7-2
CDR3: CASSDPGLLETQYF

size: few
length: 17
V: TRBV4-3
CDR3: CASSQAVNRERYNEQFF

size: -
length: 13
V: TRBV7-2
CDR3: CASSPGLAAEQYF

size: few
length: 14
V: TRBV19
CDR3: CASSISGVGYEQYF

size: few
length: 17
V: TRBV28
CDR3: CASSFTQLGPRTYEQYF

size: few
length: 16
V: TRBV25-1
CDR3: CASSESPRGHNSPLHF

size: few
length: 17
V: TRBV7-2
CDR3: CASSSYLAGRSADTQYF

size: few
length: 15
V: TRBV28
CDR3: CASRYRQGMPGELFF

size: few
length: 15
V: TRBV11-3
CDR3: CASSQGTSGSYEQFF

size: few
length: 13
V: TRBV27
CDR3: CASSLRVSYEQYF

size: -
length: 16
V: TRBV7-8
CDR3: CACHPGSRGQGAEQYF

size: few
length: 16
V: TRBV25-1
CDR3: CASSDQAGDFGYGYTF

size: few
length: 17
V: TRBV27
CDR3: CASSLRGQGVGYTEAFF

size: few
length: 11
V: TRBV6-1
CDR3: CASTQTYEQYF

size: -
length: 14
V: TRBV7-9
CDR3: CASSELVKLEKLFF

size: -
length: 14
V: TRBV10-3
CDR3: CAISAGQSTDTQYF

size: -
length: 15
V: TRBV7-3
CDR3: CASSLGQGYRETQYF